This is a list of T cell receptor beta chains from one sample in a study of OX40 agonist ivuxolimab in advanced cancers. Sequenced by immunoSEQ multiplex PCR; TCRdb stores in-frame clones only, minus some. The table shows about 44,000 clones, with about 93% occurring only once. Sequences were derived from CD4+ or CD8+ T cells sorted from blood, sampled in a trial of the OX40 agonist ivuxolimab. The receptors derive from an adult with an advanced solid tumor such as melanoma, head and neck, liver or kidney cancer. CDR3s include the opening cysteine and the closing phenylalanine or tryptophan. The D gene is left open where the match is weak. Clone sizes are given selectively: once, few, many, or a class where the clone is expanded.

cdr3_nt	cdr3_aa	d_call	v_call	j_call	clone_size
TGTGCCAGTAGTATAGATCTATTCAGGGGCTACACCTTC	CASSIDLFRGYTF	NA	TRBV19	TRBJ1-2	NA
TGTGCCAGCAGCTTAGATCCCGGCCGTGGCTACACCTTC	CASSLDPGRGYTF	NA	TRBV7-9	TRBJ1-2	NA
TGTGCCAGCAGCGTAGAGGCGGTGTGGGCCTCTGGAAACACCATATATTTT	CASSVEAVWASGNTIYF	NA	TRBV9	TRBJ1-3	NA
TGTGCCAGCAGTGAAGACCGAACGGGGCCCTATGGCTACACCTTC	CASSEDRTGPYGYTF	NA	TRBV6-1	TRBJ1-2	once
TGTGCCAGCAGTTGGACTGCCTACTCTGGAAACACCATATATTTT	CASSWTAYSGNTIYF	NA	TRBV6-6	TRBJ1-3	NA
TGTGCCAGCAGCTTAAACGGTTACGAGCAGTACTTC	CASSLNGYEQYF	NA	TRBV7-3	TRBJ2-7	NA
TGTGCCAGCAGCTGGTCGGGGGCAACAGATACGCAGTATTTT	CASSWSGATDTQYF	NA	TRBV7-9	TRBJ2-3	NA
TGTGCCAGTAGTATGACTAGGGTTTATGGCTACACCTTC	CASSMTRVYGYTF	NA	TRBV19	TRBJ1-2	NA
TGTGCCAGCAGTTACTCGTTAGCGGAAAGGAATGAGCAGTTCTTC	CASSYSLAERNEQFF	NA	TRBV6-5	TRBJ2-1	NA
TGTGCCAGCAGTTACGGTCAGGGGTCGGGCGAGCAGTACTTC	CASSYGQGSGEQYF	NA	TRBV6-5	TRBJ2-7	NA
TGTGCCAGCAGGATGAGCGGGAGCTCCTACAATGAGCAGTTCTTC	CASRMSGSSYNEQFF	TRBD2	TRBV5-6	TRBJ2-1	NA
TGTGCCAGCAGCACCGGGACAGGGCGCCCCTATGGCTACACCTTC	CASSTGTGRPYGYTF	TRBD1	TRBV13	TRBJ1-2	NA
TGTGCCAGCACCGGACTAGCGGGAGGGAGATACGAGCAGTACTTC	CASTGLAGGRYEQYF	TRBD2	TRBV6-6	TRBJ2-7	NA
TGTGCCAGCAGCGTAGGCACTCCCACAGATACGCAGTATTTT	CASSVGTPTDTQYF	NA	TRBV9	TRBJ2-3	NA
TGTGCTAGTGGTACCGCAGGGGCAGATACGCAGTATTTT	CASGTAGADTQYF	NA	TRBV12-5	TRBJ2-3	NA
TGTGCCAGCAGCTTACCAGTGGGCAGTCCCACAGATACGCAGTATTTT	CASSLPVGSPTDTQYF	NA	TRBV7-3	TRBJ2-3	NA
TGTGCCAGCAGCGTTTTTCCAGGGCGCTACGAGCAGTACTTC	CASSVFPGRYEQYF	NA	TRBV27	TRBJ2-7	NA
TGTGCCAGCAGCGTATTTGAGCAAGCCGGGGAGCTGTTTTTT	CASSVFEQAGELFF	NA	TRBV9	TRBJ2-2	once
TGTGCCAGCAGCCCCCCCCTCACTAGAAATTACAATGAGCAGTTCTTC	CASSPPLTRNYNEQFF	NA	TRBV13	TRBJ2-1	NA
TGTGCCAGCAGCTTAGGGACTGAGAATGAGCAGTTCTTC	CASSLGTENEQFF	NA	TRBV7-6	TRBJ2-1	NA
TGTGCCAGTAGTATGGACAGGCGGAGCACAGATACGCAGTATTTT	CASSMDRRSTDTQYF	TRBD1	TRBV19	TRBJ2-3	NA
TGTGCCTGGAGTATACAGGATAATGGGAACACCATATATTTT	CAWSIQDNGNTIYF	NA	TRBV30	TRBJ1-3	NA
TGTGCCAGCAGCTTAACAGCCCGGTTGGACACTGAAGCTTTCTTT	CASSLTARLDTEAFF	NA	TRBV11-3	TRBJ1-1	NA
TGTGCCAGCAGTACACCTTCCGTTGGACAGGGGGCGTCCCAGCAGTACTTC	CASSTPSVGQGASQQYF	TRBD1	TRBV28	TRBJ2-7	NA
TGTGCCAGCAGTTACTCGCACGAGCAGTACTTC	CASSYSHEQYF	NA	TRBV6-6	TRBJ2-7	NA
TGTGCCAGCTCAACACTAGCGGGAGAGGGCAATGAGCAGTTCTTC	CASSTLAGEGNEQFF	TRBD2	TRBV18	TRBJ2-1	NA
TGTGCCAGCAGCACCAACTCGAATTATCAGCCCCAGCATTTT	CASSTNSNYQPQHF	NA	TRBV7-9	TRBJ1-5	NA
TGTGCCAGCAGCTTTCCCCCCGACAATGAGCAGTTCTTC	CASSFPPDNEQFF	NA	TRBV7-2	TRBJ2-1	NA
TGTGCCAGCAGCAGGACAGGTGGGGATGAGCAGTTCTTC	CASSRTGGDEQFF	TRBD1	TRBV9	TRBJ2-1	NA
TGTGCCAGCAGCGTAGAGGGTAGCGGGAGAGATACGCAGTATTTT	CASSVEGSGRDTQYF	TRBD2	TRBV9	TRBJ2-3	NA
TGCGCCAGCAGCTTGTTGGGCACCGCTAGCACAGATACGCAGTATTTT	CASSLLGTASTDTQYF	NA	TRBV5-1	TRBJ2-3	NA
TGTGCCATTGGACTAGCGGGAATTCAGCAGTTCTTC	CAIGLAGIQQFF	TRBD2	TRBV25-1	TRBJ2-1	medium-sized
TGTGCCAGCGGCCCCGGAGGGCCTAACTATGGCTACACCTTC	CASGPGGPNYGYTF	NA	TRBV25-1	TRBJ1-2	NA
TGTGCCAGCAGTTTAATGACCGGAACCTACGAGCAGTACTTC	CASSLMTGTYEQYF	NA	TRBV27	TRBJ2-7	once
TGCGCCAGCACCTTCCCGAGGACAGAAGAGAACACTGAAGCTTTCTTT	CASTFPRTEENTEAFF	NA	TRBV23-1	TRBJ1-1	NA
TGTGCCAGCAGCTTAAGCCTACAGGGCGATAACTATGGCTACACCTTC	CASSLSLQGDNYGYTF	NA	TRBV7-9	TRBJ1-2	NA
TGTGCCACCAGCATTGAGACAGCCATAAATGAAAAACTGTTTTTT	CATSIETAINEKLFF	NA	TRBV15	TRBJ1-4	NA
TGTGCCAGCAGCGAACCGGGAGACACCGGGGAGCTGTTTTTT	CASSEPGDTGELFF	NA	TRBV5-6	TRBJ2-2	NA
TGTGCCTGGAGTCCCGGGACTGGGAATCAGCCCCAGCATTTT	CAWSPGTGNQPQHF	NA	TRBV30	TRBJ1-5	NA
TGCGCCAGCAGCCAGTGGGACAGGGGAAATGAGCAGTTCTTC	CASSQWDRGNEQFF	TRBD1	TRBV4-1	TRBJ2-1	NA
TGTGCCAGCAGCACGACTAGCGGGAGGGACCTAGCCAAAAACATTCAGTACTTC	CASSTTSGRDLAKNIQYF	NA	TRBV21-1	TRBJ2-4	once
TGTGCCAGCAGCGTAGGTCCCTCCCGAGGTGAAAAACTGTTTTTT	CASSVGPSRGEKLFF	NA	TRBV9	TRBJ1-4	NA
TGCAGTGCTTACTTCTACAATGAGCAGTTCTTC	CSAYFYNEQFF	NA	TRBV20-1	TRBJ2-1	once
TGTGCCAGCAGCTTCGGGGGCCTTAATGAGCAGTTCTTC	CASSFGGLNEQFF	NA	TRBV11-3	TRBJ2-1	NA
TGTGCCAGCAGCTTAGCGCACAGGACTAGCGGGTACGAGCAGTACTTC	CASSLAHRTSGYEQYF	TRBD2	TRBV7-8	TRBJ2-7	NA
TGCAGCGTCCGCGGGACAGATAGCTCCTACGAGCAGTACTTC	CSVRGTDSSYEQYF	NA	TRBV29-1	TRBJ2-7	once
TGTGCCAGCAGCTCGGGACTAGCGATCTCCTACGAGCAGTACTTC	CASSSGLAISYEQYF	TRBD2	TRBV7-6	TRBJ2-7	NA
TGTGCCAGCAAAGGGACTAGCGGGAGCTCAGATACGCAGTATTTT	CASKGTSGSSDTQYF	TRBD2	TRBV25-1	TRBJ2-3	NA
TGTGCCAGCAGGGACACGCGACCCTACGAGCAGTACTTC	CASRDTRPYEQYF	NA	TRBV2	TRBJ2-7	NA
TGTGCCAGCAGTGCCGGGATGAGCACTGAAGCTTTCTTT	CASSAGMSTEAFF	NA	TRBV6-4	TRBJ1-1	once
TGTGCCAGCAGCCTAGCGGGAGGGCCCCACAATGAGCAGTTCTTC	CASSLAGGPHNEQFF	TRBD2	TRBV11-3	TRBJ2-1	once